This T cell receptor (beta chain) was obtained from a study of cytomegalovirus exposure and HLA in healthy donors. To note about this clone: Its antigen is not identified.

The protocol was immunoSEQ multiplex PCR, while the TCRdb copy is restricted to in-frame clones and leaves out a portion. The sample consists of about 71,000 clones, approximately 94% of them appearing once. Study results and limitations: The investigators catalogued 164 TCR beta chains as cytomegalovirus-associated. One later analysis, an examination of the 100 to 150 validation repertoires, found that first-cohort TCR clusters tended to co-occur in them.

The J segment lost 3 bases and the V segment lost 2 bases, leaving 1 base of the junction unmatched. CDR1 SGDLS and CDR2 YYNGEE come from the germline V gene. CDR3 size: 14 residues. The TCR comes from a woman under 30 in good health and CMV-seronegative. Specimen: PBMCs. V is TRBV9 and J is TRBJ2-7; 11 bases match TRBD2. This chain's CDR3 is CASSVTSGDYEQYF. CDR3 nucleotide sequence: TGTGCCAGCAGCGTGACTAGCGGGGACTACGAGCAGTACTTC.